Only a few counts were recorded for the clone carrying this TCR beta chain. What it binds is unknown. Library preparation (for TCRbeta) was performed with unique molecular identifiers. TCRdb reprocessed the PCR reads via MiXCR and lists one record per CDR3 protein. The table lists a few hundred thousand distinct CDR3 sequences, about a quarter of them singletons. The data were obtained in a study of T-cell reconstitution after alpha-beta-depleted transplantation in children. Study results and limitations: T cells produced anew were the main source of T-cell counts and diversity one year after transplant.

The CDR3 covers 12 residues. From germline, CDR1 is ENHRY and CDR2 SYGVKD. Trimming left V 0 bases short and J 6 bases short, with 6 bases between. The V gene is TRBV10-3, the J gene TRBJ2-7; D perhaps matches TRBD2 (5 bases). The clonotype originates from a boy younger than two with Wiskott-Aldrich syndrome, due to receive a stem cell transplant. This specimen was PBMCs, taken before TCRalphabeta/CD19-depleted stem cell transplant. CDR3 amino acids: CAISESTIEQYF. The CDR3 bases are TGTGCCATCAGTGAGTCGACTATCGAGCAGTACTTC.